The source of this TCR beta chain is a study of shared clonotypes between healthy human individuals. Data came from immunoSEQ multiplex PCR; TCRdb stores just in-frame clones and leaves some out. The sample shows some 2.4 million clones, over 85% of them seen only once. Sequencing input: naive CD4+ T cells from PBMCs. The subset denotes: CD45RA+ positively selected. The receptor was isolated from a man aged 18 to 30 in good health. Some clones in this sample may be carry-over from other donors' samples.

The CDR3 loop is CASTSEAAGAFF. For the CDR3, the DNA is TGCGCCAGCACTTCCGAGGCGGCCGGAGCTTTCTTT. The chain is built from TRBV4-1 and TRBJ1-1, with D unclear. CDR3 size: 12 residues. V dropped 7 bases and J dropped 10 bases, with 16 bases sitting between them. Germline CDR1 is MGHRA and CDR2 is YSYEKL.